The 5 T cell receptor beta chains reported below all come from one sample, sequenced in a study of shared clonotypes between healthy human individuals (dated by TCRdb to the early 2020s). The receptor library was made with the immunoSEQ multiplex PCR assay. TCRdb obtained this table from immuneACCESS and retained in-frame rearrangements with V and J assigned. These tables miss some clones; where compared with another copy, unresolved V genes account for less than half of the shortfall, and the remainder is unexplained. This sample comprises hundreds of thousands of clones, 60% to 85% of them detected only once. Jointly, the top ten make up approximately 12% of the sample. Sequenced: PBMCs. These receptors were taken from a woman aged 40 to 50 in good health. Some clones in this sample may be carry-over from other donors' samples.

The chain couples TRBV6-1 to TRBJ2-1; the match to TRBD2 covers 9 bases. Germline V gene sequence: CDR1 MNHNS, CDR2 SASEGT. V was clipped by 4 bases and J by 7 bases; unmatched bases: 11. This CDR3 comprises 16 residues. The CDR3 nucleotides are TGTGCCAGCAGTGGGGTGGCGGGACTAGCCAAAAATGAGCAGTTCTTC. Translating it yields CASSGVAGLAKNEQFF.

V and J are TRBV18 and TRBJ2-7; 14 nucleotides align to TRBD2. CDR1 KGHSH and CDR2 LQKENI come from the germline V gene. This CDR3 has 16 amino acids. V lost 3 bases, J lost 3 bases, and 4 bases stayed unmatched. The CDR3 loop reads CASSPPGLAGVYEQYF. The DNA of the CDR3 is TGTGCCAGCTCACCCCCGGGACTAGCGGGAGTCTACGAGCAGTACTTC.

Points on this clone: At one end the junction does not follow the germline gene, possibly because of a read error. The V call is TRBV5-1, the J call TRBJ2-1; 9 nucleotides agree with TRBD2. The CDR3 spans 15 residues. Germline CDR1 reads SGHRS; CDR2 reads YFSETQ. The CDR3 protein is CASRLGLARYNEQFF. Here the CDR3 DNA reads TGCGCCAGCAGATTGGGACTAGCAAGATACAATGAGCAGTTCTTC.

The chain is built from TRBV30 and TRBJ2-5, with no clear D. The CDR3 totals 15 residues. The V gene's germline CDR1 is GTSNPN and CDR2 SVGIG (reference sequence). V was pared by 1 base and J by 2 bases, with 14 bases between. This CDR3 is CAWSGLSGSQETQYF. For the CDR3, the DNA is TGTGCCTGGAGTGGGCTGAGTGGCTCGCAAGAGACCCAGTACTTC.

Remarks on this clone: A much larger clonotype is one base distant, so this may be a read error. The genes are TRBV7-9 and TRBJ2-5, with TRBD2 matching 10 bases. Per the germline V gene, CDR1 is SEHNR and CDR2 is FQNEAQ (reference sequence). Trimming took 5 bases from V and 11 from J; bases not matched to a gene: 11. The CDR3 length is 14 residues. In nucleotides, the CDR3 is TGTGCCAGCAGCCCCCGGACTAGCGGAAACGTGCAGTACTTC. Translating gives CASSPRTSGNVQYF.